A single sample is the source of the 3 T cell receptor beta chains below, sequenced in a study of CXCR3-negative and CXCR3-positive naive CD8 T cells. Points from the study as a whole: Higher TRB CDR3 hydrophobicity marked CXCR3-positive naive cells relative to CXCR3-negative naive cells.

Their target antigens are unknown. The libraries of TRB cDNA were constructed through 5' RACE using UMI labels. Reanalyzing the 5' RACE reads, TCRdb keeps one entry per CDR3 protein, without DNA. The sample totals 80,000 to 100,000 distinct CDR3 sequences. The sample comprised naive CXCR3+ CD8+ T cells from blood. Subset specified: CD45RO-CCR7+CD27+CD95- naive CD8+ T cells expressing CXCR3 (TNR3+). These receptors were collected from a human donor in good health. Some clones in this sample may be carry-over from other donors' samples.

The gene calls are TRBV3-1 and TRBJ2-5; TCRdb's D call of TRBD2 is untestable without DNA. The CDR3 is 16 amino acids. CDR1 is LGHDT and CDR2 is YNNKEL in the germline V gene (reference sequence). CDR3 loop: CASSQGLAGGPETQYF.

V is TRBV5-1 and J is TRBJ2-1; TCRdb calls TRBD1, which cannot be checked without DNA. The germline V gene encodes CDR1 SGHRS and CDR2 YFSETQ. This CDR3 is 14 amino acids long. This chain's CDR3 is CASSPGQGRDEQFF.

The chain has TRBV19 and TRBJ2-5; no DNA is available, so the TRBD2 call from TCRdb remains unchecked. Germline lookup yields CDR1 LNHDA and CDR2 SQIVND (reference sequence). The CDR3 runs 17 residues. CDR3 sequence: CASSINGMRVQWETQYF.